Following are 26 T cell receptor beta chains from one sample sequenced in a study of blood T cell repertoires in COVID-19. The assay was immunoSEQ multiplex PCR, and TCRdb's table has in-frame clones only and misses some. This sample has fewer than 250,000 clones, with 70% to 85% found just once. Sequencing was performed on peripheral blood. These receptors all stem from an elderly woman with acute or convalescent COVID-19.

The rearrangement uses TRBV3-1 (or the pseudogene TRBV3-2) and TRBJ2-5; D is possibly TRBD1 (6 bases). The V end was cut by 5 bases, the J end by 1 base, with 14 bases between. Germline V gene sequence: CDR1 LGHDT, CDR2 YNNKEL (reference sequence). CDR3 length equals 15 residues. DNA for the CDR3: TGTGCCAGCAGCTCACAGTACAGGGCCCAAGAGACCCAGTACTTC. Protein product: CASSSQYRAQETQYF.

The gene calls are TRBV7-6 and TRBJ1-2, with TRBD1 as a possible D gene (6 bases). The CDR3 length is 15 residues. Germline assignment: CDR1 SGHVS and CDR2 FNYEAQ. Trimming removed 5 bases from V and 4 bases from J, with 17 bases in between. The CDR3 here is CASSPTPGATYGYTF. CDR3 DNA: TGTGCCAGCAGCCCCACCCCAGGGGCCACCTATGGCTACACCTTC.

The chain carries TRBV2 and TRBJ1-6; a weak D match, TRBD1 (5 bases). Deletions cut 2 bases from V and 6 bases from J, with 11 bases between. The CDR3 is 15 residues long. The germline V gene has CDR1 SNHLY and CDR2 FYNNEI. As DNA, the CDR3 is TGTGCCAGCAGTGAACATCAGGGCGGTAATTCACCCCTCCACTTT. Residues: CASSEHQGGNSPLHF.

This chain joins TRBV25-1 and TRBJ1-2, with D possibly being TRBD1 (5 bases). The CDR3 has 15 residues. In germline, CDR1 is MGHDK, CDR2 SYGVNS. V was pared by 2 bases and J by 3 bases, with 13 bases between. DNA for the CDR3: TGTGCCAGCAGTGAAGTGGAGGGACCTGACTATGGCTACACCTTC. Residues: CASSEVEGPDYGYTF.

The rearrangement joins TRBV30 to TRBJ1-4; maybe TRBD1 (5 bases). The CDR3 covers 13 residues. Trimming shortened V by 5 bases and J by 0 bases, and 7 bases separated the two germline ends. Germline V gene lookup returns CDR1 GTSNPN and CDR2 SVGIG (reference sequence). The CDR3 DNA reads as TGTGCCTGGGACAGAGCAACTAATGAAAAACTGTTTTTT. It codes for CAWDRATNEKLFF. Looking up the rest from reference TRBV30 and TRBJ1-4 gives the full variable domain: SQTIHQWPATLVQPVGSPLSLECTVEGTSNPNLYWYRQAAGRGLQLLFYSVGIGQISSEVPQNLSASRPQDRQFILSSKKLLLSDSGFYLCAWDRATNEKLFFGSGTQLSVL.

This clone was counted a few times. The rearrangement joins TRBV15 to TRBJ2-1; 8 bases are a match to TRBD1. V trimming: 2 bases; J trimming: 6 bases; junction bases outside the gene matches: 9. CDR3 length: 16 residues. Germline loops: CDR1 LNHNV, CDR2 YYDKDF (reference sequence). DNA for the CDR3: TGTGCCACCAGCAGAATAACCGGGACAGGAGTCAATGAGCAGTTCTTC. Translated: CATSRITGTGVNEQFF.

This clone occurred once. The chain links TRBV12-3 or TRBV12-4 to TRBJ1-1; D is ambiguous. The V end was cut by 7 bases, the J end by 5 bases, with 8 bases between. The CDR3 is made up of 11 amino acids. CDR3 bases: TGTGCCAGCAAATACCGGACTGAAGCTTTCTTT. It translates to CASKYRTEAFF.

This clone has just one count. The chain joins TRBV3-1 (or the pseudogene TRBV3-2) to TRBJ1-4; possibly TRBD1 for D (6 bases). The V gene's germline CDR1 is LGHDT and CDR2 YNNKEL (reference sequence). This CDR3 is built from 15 residues. V lost 4 bases, J lost 1 base, and 10 bases lay in between. CDR3 nucleotides: TGTGCCAGCAGCCCATGGACAGTAACTAATGAAAAACTGTTTTTT. Amino acid sequence: CASSPWTVTNEKLFF.

The V gene is TRBV29-1, the J gene TRBJ1-2; D is unclear. Between the trimmed V and J ends, which lost 4 bases and 8 bases, there was a span of 11 bases. The CDR3 is 11 residues long. Per the germline V gene, CDR1 is SQVTM and CDR2 is ANQGSEA. The CDR3 protein is CSVGVEGGYTF. The CDR3 DNA reads as TGCAGCGTTGGAGTTGAGGGAGGCTACACCTTC.

The V and J genes are TRBV19 and TRBJ1-2; 7 bases fit TRBD1. CDR3 length equals 16 residues. Trimming at V came to 1 base and at J to 0 bases, leaving 5 bases not matched to a gene. Per germline, CDR1 LNHDA and CDR2 SQIVND (reference sequence). The CDR3 sequence is CASSIGQGGANYGYTF. In DNA, the CDR3 is TGTGCCAGTAGTATAGGCCAGGGGGGAGCTAACTATGGCTACACCTTC. Using reference TRBV19 and TRBJ1-2 for the parts outside the CDR3, the full variable domain is DGGITQSPKYLFRKEGQNVTLSCEQNLNHDAMYWYRQDPGQGLRLIYYSQIVNDFQKGDIAEGYSVSREKKESFPLTVTSAQKNPTAFYLCASSIGQGGANYGYTFGSGTRLTVV.

The chain has TRBV7-3 and TRBJ2-1; the match to TRBD2 covers 10 bases. There are 15 residues in the CDR3. Germline lookup yields CDR1 SGHTA and CDR2 FQGTGA. J was trimmed by 3 bases and V by 4 bases; bases with no gene match: 3. CDR3 DNA: TGTGCCAGCAGCTCCCCTAGCGGGGGCTACAATGAGCAGTTCTTC. It is translated as CASSSPSGGYNEQFF. Filled out from reference TRBV7-3 and TRBJ2-1, the complete variable domain reads GAGVSQTPSNKVTEKGKYVELRCDPISGHTALYWYRQSLGQGPEFLIYFQGTGAADDSGLPNDRFFAVRPEGSVSTLKIQRTERGDSAVYLCASSSPSGGYNEQFFGPGTRLTVL.

The V call is TRBV9, the J call TRBJ2-1; 7 positions agree with TRBD1. Germline V CDR1 and CDR2: SGDLS, YYNGEE. This CDR3 region has 16 residues. V trimming: 0 bases; J trimming: 6 bases; junction bases outside the gene matches: 9. The CDR3 loop is CASSVASGQAFNEQFF. The CDR3 DNA follows: TGTGCCAGCAGCGTAGCTTCCGGACAGGCCTTCAATGAGCAGTTCTTC.

The table lists this clone with a few counts. The rearrangement links TRBV20-1 to TRBJ1-1; 11 bases match TRBD1. The junction had 8 bases not matched to a gene; V was cut back by 3 bases and J by 2 bases. The CDR3 runs 16 residues. Per the germline V gene, CDR1 is DFQATT and CDR2 is SNEGSKA (reference sequence). The CDR3 is CSASGDRGFLNTEAFF. The CDR3 DNA sequence: TGCAGTGCTAGTGGGGACAGGGGGTTTCTTAACACTGAAGCTTTCTTT.

The chain carries TRBV20-1 and TRBJ2-5; D is uncertain. This CDR3 is 11 amino acids long. CDR1 and CDR2 from the germline V gene are DFQATT and SNEGSKA (reference sequence). As DNA, the CDR3 is TGCAGCGGAGTGTACCAAGAGACCCAGTACTTC. This gives the protein CSGVYQETQYF.

The rearrangement uses TRBV7-2 and TRBJ2-1; D perhaps matches TRBD1 (6 bases). Per the germline V gene, CDR1 is SGHTA and CDR2 is FQGNSA. The CDR3 has 13 residues. Trimming cost V 4 bases and J 9 bases, with 13 bases left between them. CDR3 residues: CASSYDRSTEQFF. Written as DNA, the CDR3 is TGTGCCAGCAGCTACGACAGGAGTACTGAGCAGTTCTTC.

CDR3 sequence reads: CASSSRVIGSTEAFF. The CDR3 nucleotides are TGCGCCAGCAGCTCCAGGGTTATCGGGAGCACTGAAGCTTTCTTT. The chain links TRBV4-3 to TRBJ1-1, with D possibly TRBD1 on 5 matching bases. The length of the CDR3 is 15 residues. Germline CDR1 reads LGHNA; CDR2 reads YSLEER. V gave up 5 bases and J gave up 4 bases, with 17 bases separating them.

J is TRBJ1-5 and V is TRBV4-2; D not certain. The end of the DNA is better explained by TRBJ2-3, so the J call may be wrong. Germline values: CDR1 LGHNA, CDR2 YNFKEQ. The CDR3 runs 16 residues. The CDR3 region is CASSQTLAVGNQPQYF. CDR3 DNA sequence: TGTGCCAGCAGCCAAACTCTGGCTGTGGGCAATCAGCCCCAGTATTTT.

The gene calls are TRBV9 and TRBJ1-1, with unresolved D. The CDR3 contains 15 residues. CDR1 SGDLS and CDR2 YYNGEE come from the germline V gene. The ends were cut back, 2 bases at V and 6 bases at J, with 17 bases in the middle. CDR3 residues: CASSVEPHRVAEAFF. CDR3 coding DNA: TGTGCCAGCAGCGTCGAGCCACACCGGGTGGCTGAAGCTTTCTTT. Using reference TRBV9 and TRBJ1-1 for the parts outside the CDR3, the full variable domain is DSGVTQTPKHLITATGQRVTLRCSPRSGDLSVYWYQQSLDQGLQFLIQYYNGEERAKGNILERFSAQQFPDLHSELNLSSLELGDSALYFCASSVEPHRVAEAFFGQGTRLTVV.

The chain has TRBV11-3 and TRBJ2-2, with TRBD2 as a possible D gene (5 bases). CDR1 is SGHNT, CDR2 YENEEA, per germline. With 1 base removed from V and 5 bases from J, the gap between germline ends came to 14 bases. CDR3 length: 16 amino acids. In DNA form, the CDR3 reads TGTGCCAGCAGCTTAGGTGGAGCCGGGAAGACCGGGGAGCTGTTTTTT. This translates into CASSLGGAGKTGELFF.

This chain joins TRBV12-3 or TRBV12-4 and TRBJ2-4; D perhaps matches TRBD2 (6 bases). The CDR3 totals 13 residues. The V and J ends lost 6 bases and 1 base respectively, with 7 bases between them. The CDR3 protein is CASSGGAKNIQYF. CDR3 nucleotide sequence: TGTGCCAGCAGCGGGGGTGCCAAAAACATTCAGTACTTC.

The chain joins TRBV7-2 to TRBJ2-3; 11 nucleotides agree with TRBD2. CDR1 and CDR2 from the germline V gene are SGHTA and FQGNSA. With V trimmed by 2 bases and J by 2 bases, 6 bases remained unmatched. The CDR3 runs 17 residues. The DNA for the CDR3 is TGTGCCAGCAGCTTAAGAACTAGCGGGGGCTTCACAGATACGCAGTATTTT. The encoded protein is CASSLRTSGGFTDTQYF.

This clone was observed a single time. This CDR3 is CASRGTSGEQYF. The CDR3 DNA reads TGTGCCAGCAGAGGGACTAGCGGCGAGCAGTACTTC. J is TRBJ2-7 and V is TRBV6-5, with TRBD2 identical over 11 bases. This CDR3 is built from 12 residues. Germline CDR1 MNHEY, CDR2 SVGAGI. The V gene end was trimmed by 6 bases and the J gene end by 6 bases; junction bases not matched to a gene: 1.

A few counts support this clone. The chain couples TRBV28 to TRBJ2-5; a weak D match, TRBD1 (6 bases). From germline, CDR1 is MDHEN and CDR2 SYDVKM. The CDR3 covers 13 residues. The ends were cut back, 6 bases at V and 7 bases at J, with 15 bases in the middle. The CDR3 DNA reads TGTGCCAGCAGGCTAAGGGGGATCGGGACCCAGTACTTC. It translates to CASRLRGIGTQYF.

The chain joins TRBV23-1 to TRBJ1-3; TRBD1 agrees at 9 bases. TRBV23-1 is annotated as an ORF whose role is uncertain. The CDR3 sequence is 16 residues long. The J segment lost 4 bases and the V segment lost 2 bases, leaving 6 bases of the junction unmatched. The DNA for the CDR3 is TGCGCCAGCAGTCAAGAAGGACAGGGGATAGGAAACACCATATATTTT. It yields the protein CASSQEGQGIGNTIYF.

This rearrangement joins TRBV7-6 to TRBJ2-6, with TRBD1 identical over 12 bases. J was trimmed by 2 bases and V by 5 bases; bases with no gene match: 4. CDR3 length: 17 amino acids. CDR1 is SGHVS and CDR2 is FNYEAQ in the germline V gene. The CDR3 bases are TGTGCCAGCAGCCCCGGGACAGGGGGCGCTGGGGCCAACGTCCTGACTTTC. Translating it yields CASSPGTGGAGANVLTF.

The chain combines TRBV7-2 with TRBJ1-2; D possibly corresponds to TRBD1 (5 bases). CDR3 length equals 11 residues. The ends were cut back, 4 bases at V and 10 bases at J, with 10 bases in the middle. The germline gives CDR1 SGHTA, CDR2 FQGNSA. CDR3 region: CASSSQDYYTF. In DNA, the CDR3 is TGTGCCAGCAGCTCACAGGACTACTACACCTTC.